This T cell receptor beta chain was recorded in a study of cytomegalovirus exposure and HLA in healthy donors. Study-level points and caveats: Several of the most significant clusters appeared, in a later analysis, to be linked to common viral pathogens. It was reported in a later analysis that an Asian-associated ancestry cluster showed fewer N-insertions than the approximately 670-donor mean. Reported performance of the classifier showed diagnosis of cytomegalovirus status with high specificity and sensitivity.

Worth noting for this clone: Antigen: not known.

V lost 11 bases and J lost 5, with 15 bases in between. The CDR3 runs 13 residues. Looked up from germline, CDR1 is MNHNY and CDR2 is SVGAGI (reference sequence). This PCR relied on a set of 60 Vbeta primers and 13 Jbeta primers. The assay was immunoSEQ multiplex PCR, and TCRdb's table has in-frame clones only and misses some. Of 210,000 or so clones detected, more than 85% appear once; the ten largest clones hold over 0.95%. This sequence joins TRBV6-6 and TRBJ1-4, with TRBD1 as a possible D gene (5 bases). Sequenced input: PBMCs. The clonotype comes from a woman between 18 and 29 years old in good health and CMV-seronegative. CDR3 protein: CAAHQGGNEKLFF. For the CDR3, the DNA is TGTGCCGCGCATCAGGGTGGGAATGAAAAACTGTTTTTT.